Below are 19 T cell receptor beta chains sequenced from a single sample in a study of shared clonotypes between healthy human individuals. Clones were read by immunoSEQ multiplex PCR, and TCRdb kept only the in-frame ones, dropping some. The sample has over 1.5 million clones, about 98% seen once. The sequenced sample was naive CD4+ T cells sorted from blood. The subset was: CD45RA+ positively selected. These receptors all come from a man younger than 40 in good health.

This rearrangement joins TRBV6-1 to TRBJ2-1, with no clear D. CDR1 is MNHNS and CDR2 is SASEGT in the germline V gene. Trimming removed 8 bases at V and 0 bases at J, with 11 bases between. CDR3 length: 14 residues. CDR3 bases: TGTGCCAGCCGGACGTTAAGCTCCTACAATGAGCAGTTCTTC. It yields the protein CASRTLSSYNEQFF.

The CDR3 bases are TGTGCCAGCAGTGTTTTATGGGTGTATCAGCCCCAGCATTTT. This encodes CASSVLWVYQPQHF. V and J are TRBV25-1 and TRBJ1-5; unclear D gene. CDR3 length: 14 residues. Trimming stripped 4 bases from V and 5 bases from J, with 12 bases between. Germline V lookup: CDR1 MGHDK, CDR2 SYGVNS.

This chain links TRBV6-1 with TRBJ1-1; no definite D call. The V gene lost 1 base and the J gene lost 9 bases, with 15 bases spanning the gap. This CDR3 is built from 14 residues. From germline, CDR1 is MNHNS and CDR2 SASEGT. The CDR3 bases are TGTGCCAGCAGTGAAGGTTACAACTGGCGTAAAGCTTTCTTT. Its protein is CASSEGYNWRKAFF.

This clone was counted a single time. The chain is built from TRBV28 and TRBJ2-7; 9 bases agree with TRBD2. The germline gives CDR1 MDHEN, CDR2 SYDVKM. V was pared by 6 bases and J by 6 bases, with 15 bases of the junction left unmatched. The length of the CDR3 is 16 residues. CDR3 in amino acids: CASRTGEAGGPGEQYF. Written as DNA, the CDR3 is TGTGCCAGCAGGACTGGGGAGGCGGGAGGGCCTGGCGAGCAGTACTTC.

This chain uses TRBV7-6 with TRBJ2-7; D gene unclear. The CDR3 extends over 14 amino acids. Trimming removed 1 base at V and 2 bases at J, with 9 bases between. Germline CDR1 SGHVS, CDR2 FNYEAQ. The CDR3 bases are TGTGCCAGCAGCTTAGAGGACGGACCCTACGAGCAGTACTTC. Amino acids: CASSLEDGPYEQYF.

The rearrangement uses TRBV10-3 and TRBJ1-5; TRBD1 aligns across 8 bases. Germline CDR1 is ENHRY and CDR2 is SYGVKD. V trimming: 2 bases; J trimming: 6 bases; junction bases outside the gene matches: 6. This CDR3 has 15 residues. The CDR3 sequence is CAISEAQGAVQPQHF. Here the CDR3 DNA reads TGTGCCATCAGTGAGGCGCAGGGGGCCGTTCAGCCCCAGCATTTT.

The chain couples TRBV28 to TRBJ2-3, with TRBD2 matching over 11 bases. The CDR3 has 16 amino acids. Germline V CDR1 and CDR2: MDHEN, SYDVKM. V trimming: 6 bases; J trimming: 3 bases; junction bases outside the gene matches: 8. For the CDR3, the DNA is TGTGCCAGCAGGTCGACTAGCGGGATGGGGACAGATACGCAGTATTTT. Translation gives CASRSTSGMGTDTQYF.

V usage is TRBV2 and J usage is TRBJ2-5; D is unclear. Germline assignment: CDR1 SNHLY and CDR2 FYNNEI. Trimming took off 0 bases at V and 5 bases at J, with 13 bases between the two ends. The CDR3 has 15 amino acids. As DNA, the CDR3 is TGTGCCAGCAGTGAAGCAAGAGGTCGTTGGGAGACCCAGTACTTC. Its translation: CASSEARGRWETQYF. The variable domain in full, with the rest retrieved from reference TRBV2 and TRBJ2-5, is EPEVTQTPSHQVTQMGQEVILRCVPISNHLYFYWYRQILGQKVEFLVSFYNNEISEKSEIFDDQFSVERPDGSNFTLKIRSTKLEDSAMYFCASSEARGRWETQYFGPGTRLLVL.

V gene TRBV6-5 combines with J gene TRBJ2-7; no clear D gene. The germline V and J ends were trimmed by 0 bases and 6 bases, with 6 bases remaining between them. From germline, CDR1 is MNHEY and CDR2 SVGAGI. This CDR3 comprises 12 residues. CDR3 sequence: CASSYSNREQYF. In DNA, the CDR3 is TGTGCCAGCAGTTACTCGAATCGCGAGCAGTACTTC.

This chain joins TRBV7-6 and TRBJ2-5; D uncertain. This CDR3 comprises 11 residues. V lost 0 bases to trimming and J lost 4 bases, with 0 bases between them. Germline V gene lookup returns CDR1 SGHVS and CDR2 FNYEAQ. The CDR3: CASSLAETQYF. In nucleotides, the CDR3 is TGTGCCAGCAGCTTAGCAGAGACCCAGTACTTC. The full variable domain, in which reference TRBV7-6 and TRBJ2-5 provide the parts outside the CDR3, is GAGVSQSPRYKVTKRGQDVALRCDPISGHVSLYWYRQALGQGPEFLTYFNYEAQQDKSGLPNDRFSAERPEGSISTLTIQRTEQRDSAMYRCASSLAETQYFGPGTRLLVL.

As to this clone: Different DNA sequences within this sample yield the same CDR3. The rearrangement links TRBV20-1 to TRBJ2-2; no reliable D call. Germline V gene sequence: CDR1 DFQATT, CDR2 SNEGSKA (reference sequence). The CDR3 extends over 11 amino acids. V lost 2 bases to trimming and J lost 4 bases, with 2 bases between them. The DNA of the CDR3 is TGCAGTGCTAGATCCACCGGGGAGCTGTTTTTT. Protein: CSARSTGELFF.

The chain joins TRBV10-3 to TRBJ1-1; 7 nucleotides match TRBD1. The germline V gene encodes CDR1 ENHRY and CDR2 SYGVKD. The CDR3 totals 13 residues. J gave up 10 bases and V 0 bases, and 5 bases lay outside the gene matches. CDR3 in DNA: TGTGCCATCAGTGAGTCTAAGGGGGCAGGAGCTTTCTTT. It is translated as CAISESKGAGAFF.

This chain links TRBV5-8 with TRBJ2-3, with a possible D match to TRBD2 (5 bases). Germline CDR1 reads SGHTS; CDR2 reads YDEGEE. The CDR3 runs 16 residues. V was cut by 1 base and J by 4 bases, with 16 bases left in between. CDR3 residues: CASSLFTGSAADTQYF. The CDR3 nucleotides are TGTGCCAGCAGCTTGTTCACGGGATCAGCTGCAGATACGCAGTATTTT.

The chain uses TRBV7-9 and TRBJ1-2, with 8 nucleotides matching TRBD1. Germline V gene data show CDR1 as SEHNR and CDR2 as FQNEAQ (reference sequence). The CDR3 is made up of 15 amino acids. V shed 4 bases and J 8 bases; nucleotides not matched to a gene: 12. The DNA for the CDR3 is TGTGCCAGCAGCTCAATGACAGGGGATGGCAGCGGCTACACCTTC. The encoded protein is CASSSMTGDGSGYTF.

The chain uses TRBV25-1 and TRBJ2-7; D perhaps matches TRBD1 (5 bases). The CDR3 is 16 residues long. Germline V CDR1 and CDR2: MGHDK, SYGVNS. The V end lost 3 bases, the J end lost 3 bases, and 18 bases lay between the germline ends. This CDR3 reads CASSDFSQGHLYEQYF. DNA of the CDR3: TGTGCCAGCAGTGATTTTTCCCAAGGACACCTCTACGAGCAGTACTTC.

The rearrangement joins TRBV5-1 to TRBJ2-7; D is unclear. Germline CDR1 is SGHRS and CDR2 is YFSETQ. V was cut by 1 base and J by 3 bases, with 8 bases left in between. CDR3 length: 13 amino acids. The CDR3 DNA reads TGCGCCAGCAGCTTGTCGATCCTCTACGAGCAGTACTTC. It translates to CASSLSILYEQYF.

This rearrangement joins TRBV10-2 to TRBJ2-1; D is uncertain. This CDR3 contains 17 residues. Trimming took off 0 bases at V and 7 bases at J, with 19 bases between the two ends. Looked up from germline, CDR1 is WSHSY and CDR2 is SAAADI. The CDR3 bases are TGCGCCAGCAGTGAGTCGACCCGTTGGGGTTTGGAGAATGAGCAGTTCTTC. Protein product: CASSESTRWGLENEQFF.

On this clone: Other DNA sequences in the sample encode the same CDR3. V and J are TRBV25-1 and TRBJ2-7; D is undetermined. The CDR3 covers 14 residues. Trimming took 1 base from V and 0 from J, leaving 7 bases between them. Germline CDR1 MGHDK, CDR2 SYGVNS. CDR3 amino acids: CASSEFRDSYEQYF. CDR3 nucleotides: TGTGCCAGCAGTGAATTTAGGGACTCCTACGAGCAGTACTTC.

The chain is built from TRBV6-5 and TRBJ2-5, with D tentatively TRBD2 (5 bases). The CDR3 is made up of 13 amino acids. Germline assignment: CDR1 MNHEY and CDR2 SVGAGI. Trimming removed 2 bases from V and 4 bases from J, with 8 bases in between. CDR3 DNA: TGTGCCAGCAGTTACCGGGGTCCAGAGACCCAGTACTTC. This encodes CASSYRGPETQYF.